This is a list of T cell receptor beta chains from one sample in a study of vaccination effects on CD4 cells after COVID-19. No cognate antigen is known for these TCRs. The method was immunoSEQ multiplex PCR; TCRdb's version includes in-frame clones alone and lacks a portion of them. The sample carries 55,000 to 75,000 clones, about 72% recorded once. The starting material was CD4+ T cells from PBMCs cultured with HCoV-NL63 spike peptides, obtained before COVID-19 vaccination. Receptor source: a human donor who received a COVID-19 vaccine. CDR3s include the opening cysteine and the closing phenylalanine or tryptophan. The order of the fields is V gene, J gene, CDR3 protein.

>TRBV7-2|TRBJ1-1
CASSWQGVNTEAFF
>TRBV5-1|TRBJ2-1
CASSLVTANNEQFF
>TRBV19|TRBJ1-3
CASSTSQTGEWNTIYF
>TRBV12-3/TRBV12-4|TRBJ2-2
CASSQIEPGELFF
>TRBV7-2|TRBJ1-2
CASSLGGVSNYGYTF
>TRBV7-2|TRBJ1-1
CASSRDSRNTEAFF
>TRBV19|TRBJ1-1
CASSTGLGTEAFF
>TRBV12-3/TRBV12-4|TRBJ2-1
CASSKRLGEQFF
>TRBV4-3|TRBJ2-6
CASSQDRLPGANVLTF
>TRBV6-6|TRBJ2-1
CASSRLAGAYNEQFF
>TRBV29-1|TRBJ1-4
CSVQGGPNEKLFF
>TRBV5-6|TRBJ2-4
CASSGGLTIAKNIQYF
>TRBV5-1|TRBJ2-5
CASSVLDTGVETQYF
>TRBV5-5|TRBJ2-1
CASTRTGTGNGNEQFF
>TRBV12-5|TRBJ2-3
CASGLEGTSTQYF
>TRBV6-2/TRBV6-3|TRBJ2-3
CASSYSPQGSTDTQYF
>TRBV27|TRBJ1-2
CASSLFGGADGYTF
>TRBV28|TRBJ1-6
CASSLGHVSSPLHF
>TRBV5-8|TRBJ2-5
CASSLYRGTQETQYF
>TRBV6-5|TRBJ1-4
CAIARDRGEKLFF
>TRBV30|TRBJ1-6
CAWSQGGNSPLHF
>TRBV5-4|TRBJ1-2
CASSLWSPGGGYTF
>TRBV7-2|TRBJ1-2
CASSFDARGGYTF
>TRBV10-1|TRBJ2-5
CASSRDPQETQYF
>TRBV7-2|TRBJ2-3
CASSLGPLPTDTQYF
>TRBV7-8|TRBJ2-5
CASSLEYREETQYF
>TRBV19|TRBJ1-5
CASSSPFSEPQHF
>TRBV3-1/TRBV3-2|TRBJ1-4
CASSPRTGDNEKLFF
>TRBV7-8|TRBJ2-2
CASSTDGLINTGELFF
>TRBV2|TRBJ1-4
CASGDRAFNEKLFF
>TRBV5-1|TRBJ2-2
CASNGGAANTGELFF
>TRBV7-3|TRBJ2-5
CASSLIPGPQETQYF
>TRBV6-4|TRBJ2-3
CASSEEGGGLPFTQYF
>TRBV30|TRBJ1-3
CAWSVTAGNTIYF
>TRBV6-5|TRBJ2-2
CASTQAAGTAGELFF
>TRBV2|TRBJ1-4
CASSARGANEKLFF
>TRBV3-1/TRBV3-2|TRBJ1-2
CASSLVNYGYTF
>TRBV20-1|TRBJ2-5
CSAISETQYF
>TRBV5-6|TRBJ2-1
CASSLVVSYNEQFF
>TRBV10-1|TRBJ1-2
CASSEIRGASGYTF
>TRBV4-1|TRBJ1-3
CASSQVYRDGNTIYF
>TRBV5-6|TRBJ1-2
CASSLGLLYTF
>TRBV19|TRBJ1-6
CASSMQQNNSPLHF
>TRBV19|TRBJ2-5
CASSRDRGTQETQYF
>TRBV12-3/TRBV12-4|TRBJ1-2
CASSRGQLYGYTF
>TRBV29-1|TRBJ2-5
CSVGVAIVQETQYF